This TCR beta chain is drawn from a study of blood T cell repertoires in COVID-19. Whole-study context: Researchers got acute and convalescent COVID-19 samples from the United States, Italy and Spain. Sources were T cells, B-cell-depleted T cells, or PBMCs; the material itself was cDNA or gDNA.

In the source study's methods: Amplified reference gene primers provided the basis for estimating nucleated cell counts. Clones were read by immunoSEQ multiplex PCR, and TCRdb kept only the in-frame ones, dropping some. For V, J and clone size, that table is used; D and trimming come from the DNA. The profile shows roughly 70,000 clones, about four fifths of them singletons. The germline gives CDR1 MDHEN, CDR2 SYDVKM. The germline V and J ends were trimmed by 2 bases and 1 base, with 9 bases remaining between them. CDR3 length equals 14 residues. The clonotype was recovered from a man between 65 and 85 years old who had recovered from COVID-19. The sample comprised peripheral blood. The rearrangement links TRBV28 to TRBJ2-7; no clear D gene. CDR3 nucleotide sequence: TGTGCCAGCAGTTTACAGCCAGGATCCTACGAGCAGTACTTC. It encodes CASSLQPGSYEQYF. The whole variable domain, filled in from reference TRBV28 and TRBJ2-7, reads DVKVTQSSRYLVKRTGEKVFLECVQDMDHENMFWYRQDPGLGLRLIYFSYDVKMKEKGDIPEGYSVSREKKERFSLILESASTNQTSMYLCASSLQPGSYEQYFGPGTRLTVT.